This TCR beta chain appears in the sequencing data of a study of T-cell memory formation after mild COVID-19. Researchers used 5'RACE with constant-segment primers to make TCR alpha and TCR beta cDNA libraries that carry sample barcodes and UMIs. TCRdb passed the 5' RACE reads through MiXCR, listing each CDR3 protein once. Of around 310,000 distinct CDR3 sequences listed, about 20% are singletons. This clonotype showed up just a few times. What it recognizes is unknown. There are 17 residues in the CDR3. Germline CDR1 LGHNA, CDR2 YSLEER. V gave up 3 bases and J gave up 3 bases; unmatched junction bases: 7. Study findings and constraints: Clones contracting over day 15 to 85 were CD4/CD8 balanced, with later expanders leaning CD4+.

This chain joins TRBV4-3 and TRBJ2-2; 10 positions match TRBD2. This sequence was found in a man aged 18 to 35 who had mild COVID-19 (a few samples of this study predate the infection). Cell type and time point are not known. The source material was PBMCs or a T cell subset sorted from them (not recorded which). For the CDR3, the DNA is TGCGCCAGCAGCCACCGCCCCGGGACTAGCGACACCGGGGAGCTGTTTTTT. Its protein product is CASSHRPGTSDTGELFF.